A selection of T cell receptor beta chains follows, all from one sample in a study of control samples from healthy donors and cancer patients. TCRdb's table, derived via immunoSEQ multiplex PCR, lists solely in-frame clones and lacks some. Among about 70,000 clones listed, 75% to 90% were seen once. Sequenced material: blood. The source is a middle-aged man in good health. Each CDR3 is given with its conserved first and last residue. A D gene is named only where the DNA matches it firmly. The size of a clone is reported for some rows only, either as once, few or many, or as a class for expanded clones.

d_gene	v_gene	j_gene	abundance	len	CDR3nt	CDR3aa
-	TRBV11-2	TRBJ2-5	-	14	TGTGCCAGCAGCCTCGGGGGGGGACAGGAGACCCAGTACTTC	CASSLGGGQETQYF
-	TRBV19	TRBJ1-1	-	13	TGTGCCAGTAGCGTCACAGGGTGGACTGAAGCTTTCTTT	CASSVTGWTEAFF
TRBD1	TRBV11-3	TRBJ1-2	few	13	TGTGCCAGCAGCTTGGACAGGGACTATGGCTACACCTTC	CASSLDRDYGYTF
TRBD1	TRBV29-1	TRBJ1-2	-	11	TGCAGCGTTGAGGACAGGGACGGCTACACCTTC	CSVEDRDGYTF
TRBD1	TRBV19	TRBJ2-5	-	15	TGTGCCAGTAGTATAGGACAGGGACAGAAAAAGACCCAGTACTTC	CASSIGQGQKKTQYF
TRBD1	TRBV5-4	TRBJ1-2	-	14	TGTGCCAGCAGCCTGACAGGGGGCAACTATGGCTACACCTTC	CASSLTGGNYGYTF
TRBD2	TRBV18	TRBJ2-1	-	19	TGTGCCAGCTCACCACCGGGACTAGCGGGCCCTAGCTCCTACAATGAGCAGTTCTTC	CASSPPGLAGPSSYNEQFF
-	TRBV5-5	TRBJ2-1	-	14	TGTGCCAGCAGCTTGGAGTGGAGCTACAATGAGCAGTTCTTC	CASSLEWSYNEQFF
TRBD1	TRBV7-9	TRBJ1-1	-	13	TGTGCCAGCAGCTTGGGACAGGGGTCCGGAGCTTTCTTT	CASSLGQGSGAFF
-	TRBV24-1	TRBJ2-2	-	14	TGTGCCACCAGTGATCTAAAGACTAAGCGGGAGCTGTTTTTT	CATSDLKTKRELFF
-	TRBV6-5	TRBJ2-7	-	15	TGTGCCAGCAGTTACTTACCCAGATACTCCTACGAGCAGTACTTC	CASSYLPRYSYEQYF
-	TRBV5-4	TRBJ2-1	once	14	TGTGCCAGCTTCCCGACCCCTGCCTACAATGAGCAGTTCTTC	CASFPTPAYNEQFF
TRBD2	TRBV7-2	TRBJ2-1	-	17	TGTGCCAGCAGCTTCGGGACTAGCGGGCCCCGCTACAATGAGCAGTTCTTC	CASSFGTSGPRYNEQFF
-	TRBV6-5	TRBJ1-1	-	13	TGTGCCAGCAGTAAGGGGCCGGACACTGAAGCTTTCTTT	CASSKGPDTEAFF
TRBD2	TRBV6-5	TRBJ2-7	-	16	TGTGCCAGCAGTTATCGGACTAGCGGGAGGGCCGACGAGCAGTACTTC	CASSYRTSGRADEQYF
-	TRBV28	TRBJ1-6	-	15	TGTGCCAGCAGTTTATGGCAGGGGAGGAATTCACCCCTCCACTTT	CASSLWQGRNSPLHF
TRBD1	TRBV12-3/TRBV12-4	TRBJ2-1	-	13	TGTGCCAGCAGTTTCGACAGGGGCAATGAGCAGTTCTTC	CASSFDRGNEQFF
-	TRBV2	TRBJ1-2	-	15	TGTGCCAGCAGTGACCAAGACCGAAAAGCCAGTGGCTACACCTTC	CASSDQDRKASGYTF
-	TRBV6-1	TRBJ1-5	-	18	TGTGCCAGCAGTGGGCAACAGGGAGCGGCGACTAGCAATCAGCCCCAGCATTTT	CASSGQQGAATSNQPQHF
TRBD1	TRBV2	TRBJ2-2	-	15	TGTGCCAGCAATCGGAGGACAGGGGGCGAGGGGGAGCTGTTTTTT	CASNRRTGGEGELFF
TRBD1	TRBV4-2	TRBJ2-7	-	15	TGTGCCAGCAGCCTACGGACAGGGGGCTCCTACGAGCAGTACTTC	CASSLRTGGSYEQYF
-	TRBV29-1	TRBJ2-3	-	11	TGCAGCCAAGCTTTAGGAGATACGCAGTATTTT	CSQALGDTQYF
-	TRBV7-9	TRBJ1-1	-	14	TGTGCCAGCAGCCAGTCGGGGGGGAACACTGAAGCTTTCTTT	CASSQSGGNTEAFF
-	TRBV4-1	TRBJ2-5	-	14	TGCGCCAGCAGCCAACAGAGCGCCCAAGAGACCCAGTACTTC	CASSQQSAQETQYF